This T cell receptor (beta chain) was profiled in a study of graft-versus-host responses after intestinal transplantation. This clone showed up just once. Intraepithelial plus lamina propria lymphocytes were released by processing graft tissue. Per the germline V gene, CDR1 is SGHNT and CDR2 is YYREEE (reference sequence). This CDR3 spans 15 amino acids. Trimming took 0 bases from V and 1 from J, leaving 8 bases between them. Clones were read by immunoSEQ multiplex PCR, and TCRdb kept only the in-frame ones, dropping some. Counted here are 16,000 or so clones, roughly 83% occurring once; the ten biggest clones make up around 3.8%.

The source was ileum tissue, collected about 19 months after intestinal transplantation. The chain is built from TRBV5-4 and TRBJ2-1; possibly TRBD1 for D (6 bases). The origin of this receptor is a human patient who received an intestinal transplant, so some T cells may come from the graft donor. Written as DNA, the CDR3 is TGTGCCAGCAGCTTGGGACAGGAGTCCTACAATGAGCAGTTCTTC. This codes for CASSLGQESYNEQFF.